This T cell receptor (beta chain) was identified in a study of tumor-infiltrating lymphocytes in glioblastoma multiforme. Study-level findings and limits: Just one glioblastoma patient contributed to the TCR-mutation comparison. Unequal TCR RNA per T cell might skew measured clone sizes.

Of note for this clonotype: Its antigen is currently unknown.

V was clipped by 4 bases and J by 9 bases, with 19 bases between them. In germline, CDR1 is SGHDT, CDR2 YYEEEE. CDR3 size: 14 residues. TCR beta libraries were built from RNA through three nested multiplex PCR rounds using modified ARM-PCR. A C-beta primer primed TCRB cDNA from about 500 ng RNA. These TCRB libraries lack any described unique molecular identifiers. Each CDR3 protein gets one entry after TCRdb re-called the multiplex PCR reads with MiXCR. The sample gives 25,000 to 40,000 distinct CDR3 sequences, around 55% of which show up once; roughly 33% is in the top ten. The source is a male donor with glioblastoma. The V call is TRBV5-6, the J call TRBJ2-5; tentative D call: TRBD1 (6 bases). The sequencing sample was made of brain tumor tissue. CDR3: CASSPRGGSEAQYF. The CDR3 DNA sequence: TGTGCCAGCAGCCCCCGAGGGGGTTCTGAGGCCCAGTACTTC.